Below are 30 T cell receptor beta chains sequenced from a single sample in a study of CD8 T cells in ankylosing spondylitis. In TCRdb, the 5' RACE reads were re-called with MiXCR into one record per CDR3 protein. The sample records over 30,000 distinct CDR3 sequences, 11% being singletons. Sample: synovial fluid, either unsorted or a sorted T cell fraction (not recorded which). The origin of the receptors is a male donor with ankylosing spondylitis.

The V gene is TRBV5-5, the J gene TRBJ2-5; D remains unclear. Germline loops: CDR1 SGHKS, CDR2 YYEKEE (reference sequence). Trimming removed 2 bases at V and 1 base at J, with 3 bases between. The CDR3 is 12 residues long. The CDR3 DNA follows: TGTGCCAGCAGCTTTGGCCAAGAGACCCAGTACTTC. Its protein is CASSFGQETQYF.

This clonotype was observed a few times. This chain joins TRBV28 and TRBJ2-7, with D possibly TRBD1 on 6 matching bases. The CDR3 sequence is 13 residues long. Trimming took off 2 bases at V and 3 bases at J, with 8 bases between the two ends. The germline V gene has CDR1 MDHEN and CDR2 SYDVKM. The CDR3: CASSLRRGYEQYF. The CDR3 bases are TGTGCCAGCAGTTTACGCAGGGGCTACGAGCAGTACTTC.

The CDR3 spells CASSPLYTNTEAFF. CDR3 nucleotide sequence: TGTGCCAGCAGCCCCCTCTACACCAACACTGAAGCTTTCTTT. The chain links TRBV5-6 to TRBJ1-1; D gene uncertain. The CDR3 is 14 amino acids. Trimming pared 4 bases from V and 2 bases from J, leaving 12 bases between. CDR1 and CDR2 (germline): SGHDT, YYEEEE.

This clonotype was seen a handful of times. The rearrangement joins TRBV28 to TRBJ2-1, with 12 nucleotides matching TRBD2. Germline CDR1 reads MDHEN; CDR2 reads SYDVKM. The ends lost 3 bases at V and 6 bases at J; junction bases unmatched: 6. The CDR3 spans 16 residues. This CDR3 reads CASSFTGLAGSNEQFF. As DNA, the CDR3 is TGTGCCAGCAGTTTTACCGGACTAGCGGGAAGCAATGAGCAGTTCTTC.

This clonotype was counted between two and nine times. This chain connects TRBV5-1 to TRBJ2-1; TRBD1 matches at 10 bases. The germline CDR1 and CDR2 sequences are SGHRS and YFSETQ. Trimming cost V 5 bases and J 7 bases; bases outside gene matches: 6. This CDR3 is built from 14 residues. The CDR3 protein is CASRPGQGYNEQFF. For the CDR3, the DNA is TGCGCCAGCAGGCCGGGACAGGGGTATAATGAGCAGTTCTTC. The variable domain in full, with the rest retrieved from reference TRBV5-1 and TRBJ2-1, is KAGVTQTPRYLIKTRGQQVTLSCSPISGHRSVSWYQQTPGQGLQFLFEYFSETQRNKGNFPGRFSGRQFSNSRSEMNVSTLELGDSALYLCASRPGQGYNEQFFGPGTRLTVL.

The V call is TRBV7-7, the J call TRBJ2-2, with TRBD2 matching over 10 bases. Germline CDR1 SSHAT, CDR2 FNYEAQ (reference sequence). V shed 5 bases and J 0 bases; nucleotides not matched to a gene: 6. The CDR3 covers 17 residues. CDR3 amino acids: CASSASLAGANTGELFF. In DNA, the CDR3 is TGTGCCAGCAGCGCAAGCCTAGCGGGAGCGAACACCGGGGAGCTGTTTTTT.

In this sample, this clonotype turned up a few times. The rearrangement joins TRBV9 to TRBJ2-1, with 16 bases that match TRBD2. The germline V gene has CDR1 SGDLS and CDR2 YYNGEE. This CDR3 spans 18 amino acids. After removal of 6 bases from V and 7 bases from J, the junction contained 13 bases not matched to a gene. The CDR3 sequence is CASNPGTSGGASRNEQFF. The CDR3, as DNA: TGTGCCAGCAACCCCGGGACTAGCGGGGGGGCCTCTCGGAATGAGCAGTTCTTC.

The table lists this clonotype with many counts. CDR3: CASSKSLAGGTSSYNEQFF. The CDR3 bases are TGCGCCAGCAGCAAATCACTAGCGGGAGGCACTAGCTCCTACAATGAGCAGTTCTTC. V gene TRBV4-1 combines with J gene TRBJ2-1; 12 nucleotides align to TRBD2. Per germline, CDR1 MGHRA and CDR2 YSYEKL. This CDR3 has 19 amino acids. J gave up 0 bases and V 5 bases, and 11 bases lay outside the gene matches.

This clonotype was recorded many times. The chain uses TRBV29-1 and TRBJ2-1, with D hard to call. The germline V gene encodes CDR1 SQVTM and CDR2 ANQGSEA. The CDR3 covers 14 residues. The V and J ends lost 6 bases and 2 bases respectively, with 14 bases between them. The CDR3 spells CSVRLLNPYNEQFF. Written as DNA, the CDR3 is TGCAGCGTGCGACTCCTAAATCCCTACAATGAGCAGTTCTTC.

There are a few counts of this clonotype. The chain is built from TRBV30 and TRBJ2-6; D gene unclear. Trimming shortened V by 5 bases and J by 0 bases, and 14 bases separated the two germline ends. The germline gives CDR1 GTSNPN, CDR2 SVGIG (reference sequence). The CDR3 has 16 residues. The CDR3 DNA reads TGTGCCTGGGACCGCCGCAGAAACTCTGGGGCCAACGTCCTGACTTTC. Its translation is CAWDRRRNSGANVLTF.

This clonotype came up many times. The V and J genes are TRBV12-3 or TRBV12-4 and TRBJ2-1, with TRBD2 matching over 9 bases. The CDR3 covers 15 residues. Trimming at V came to 4 bases and at J to 6 bases, leaving 7 bases not matched to a gene. CDR3 sequence: CASSSGTSTRNEQFF. CDR3 in DNA: TGTGCCAGCAGTTCCGGGACTAGCACTCGCAATGAGCAGTTCTTC.

This clonotype was picked up many times. The rearrangement joins TRBV5-1 to TRBJ1-2; D uncertain. The CDR3 spans 13 residues. Germline CDR1 and CDR2: SGHRS and YFSETQ. V was cut by 1 base and J by 2 bases, with 6 bases left in between. CDR3 nucleotides: TGCGCCAGCAGCTTGAACACCAACTATGGCTACACCTTC. Residues: CASSLNTNYGYTF.

This clonotype has ten or more counts. The CDR3 sequence is CASSLVIGTPEQFF. DNA of the CDR3: TGTGCCAGCAGTTTAGTTATCGGGACTCCTGAGCAGTTCTTC. The gene calls are TRBV28 and TRBJ2-1; a possible D gene is TRBD2 (6 bases). Germline assignment: CDR1 MDHEN and CDR2 SYDVKM. The V and J ends lost 2 bases and 9 bases respectively, with 14 bases between them. CDR3 size: 14 residues.

V gene TRBV27 combines with J gene TRBJ1-1, with TRBD1 identical over 9 bases. The germline gives CDR1 MNHEY, CDR2 SMNVEV (reference sequence). Losses at the gene ends were 5 bases for V and 2 bases for J; bases not matched to a gene: 6. The CDR3 is 15 residues long. The CDR3 DNA reads as TGTGCCAGCAGTACACGGACAGGGGTAAACACTGAAGCTTTCTTT. Translation gives CASSTRTGVNTEAFF.

This chain joins TRBV5-1 and TRBJ1-6; tentative D call: TRBD1 (5 bases). In germline, CDR1 is SGHRS, CDR2 YFSETQ. The V end was cut by 0 bases, the J end by 7 bases, with 14 bases between. The CDR3 is made up of 16 amino acids. The CDR3 sequence: CASSLGGARRNSPLHF. The CDR3 DNA reads as TGCGCCAGCAGCTTGGGTGGGGCAAGGCGAAATTCACCCCTCCACTTT.

V gene TRBV5-6 combines with J gene TRBJ2-1; TRBD2 is a possible D gene (5 bases). Looked up from germline, CDR1 is SGHDT and CDR2 is YYEEEE. The V and J ends lost 5 bases and 2 bases respectively, with 17 bases between them. This CDR3 comprises 16 residues. DNA for the CDR3: TGTGCCAGCAGTTATATGGATGGGAGAGCCTACAATGAGCAGTTCTTC. Residues: CASSYMDGRAYNEQFF.

This clonotype was observed many times. This chain links TRBV19 with TRBJ2-6; no clear D. V was pared by 2 bases and J by 7 bases, with 9 bases between. The CDR3 loop spans 14 amino acids. Germline V gene lookup returns CDR1 LNHDA and CDR2 SQIVND (reference sequence). CDR3 DNA: TGTGCCAGTAGTATAATAGATGAAGCCAACGTCCTGACTTTC. This encodes CASSIIDEANVLTF.

By proportion, this clonotype is large. The V call is TRBV5-4, the J call TRBJ2-7; D tentatively reads TRBD1 or TRBD2 (5 bases each). The germline V and J ends were trimmed by 4 bases and 3 bases, with 11 bases remaining between them. CDR1 is SGHNT and CDR2 is YYREEE in the germline V gene (reference sequence). The CDR3 spans 13 residues. As DNA, the CDR3 is TGTGCCAGCAGCGGGGACGAGGGCTACGAGCAGTACTTC. It specifies CASSGDEGYEQYF.

The rearrangement uses TRBV30 and TRBJ1-5; possible D gene TRBD1, 6 bases. This CDR3 spans 14 amino acids. Germline lookup yields CDR1 GTSNPN and CDR2 SVGIG (reference sequence). V was pared by 5 bases and J by 4 bases, with 15 bases between. DNA for the CDR3: TGTGCCTGGGGCTACGGACAGCCTAATCAGCCCCAGCATTTT. As protein: CAWGYGQPNQPQHF.

The chain recombines TRBV24-1 with TRBJ2-2; no reliable D call. CDR3 length equals 11 residues. V was shortened by 7 bases and J by 7 bases, with 6 bases between the two germline ends. Germline-derived CDR1 and CDR2 are KGHDR and SFDVKD. For the CDR3, the DNA is TGTGCCACCAGGGCCTTCGGGGAGCTGTTTTTT. Amino acid sequence: CATRAFGELFF.

This clonotype showed up just a few times. CDR3 sequence reads: CASRRGTSGRTDTQYF. The CDR3 nucleotides read TGCGCCAGCCGCCGTGGGACTAGCGGGAGAACAGATACGCAGTATTTT. The chain links TRBV5-1 to TRBJ2-3, with 14 bases identical to TRBD2. J was trimmed by 3 bases and V by 7 bases; bases with no gene match: 7. The CDR3 covers 16 residues. Germline loops: CDR1 SGHRS, CDR2 YFSETQ. The complete variable domain, with remaining parts taken from reference TRBV5-1 and TRBJ2-3, reads KAGVTQTPRYLIKTRGQQVTLSCSPISGHRSVSWYQQTPGQGLQFLFEYFSETQRNKGNFPGRFSGRQFSNSRSEMNVSTLELGDSALYLCASRRGTSGRTDTQYFGPGTRLTVL.

This clonotype was recorded many times. This rearrangement joins TRBV30 to TRBJ2-1, with TRBD2 matching 7 bases. CDR1 is GTSNPN, CDR2 SVGIG, per germline (reference sequence). The CDR3 loop spans 10 amino acids. The junction had 1 base not matched to a gene; V was cut back by 5 bases and J by 9 bases. CDR3 bases: TGTGCCTGGGAGCGGGGTGAGCAGTTCTTC. Residues: CAWERGEQFF.

The rearrangement uses TRBV7-2 and TRBJ2-7; 7 bases match TRBD2. Germline V CDR1 and CDR2: SGHTA, FQGNSA. The CDR3 loop spans 17 amino acids. Trimming at V came to 2 bases and at J to 2 bases, leaving 12 bases not matched to a gene. CDR3 sequence (DNA): TGTGCCAGCAGCTTATTCGGCGGGGCCGGGACTACCTACGAGCAGTACTTC. Translating it yields CASSLFGGAGTTYEQYF.

This clonotype occurred many times. V gene TRBV27 combines with J gene TRBJ2-5; 8 positions match TRBD2. The CDR3 is 16 residues long. Germline V gene data show CDR1 as MNHEY and CDR2 as SMNVEV (reference sequence). V was clipped by 5 bases and J by 6 bases; unmatched bases: 14. The CDR3 DNA reads as TGTGCCAGCAGTATGTCGGGAGGGCTAATAGAGAAGACCCAGTACTTC. Translation gives CASSMSGGLIEKTQYF.

The chain uses TRBV5-5 and TRBJ1-1; D ambiguous. Germline loops: CDR1 SGHKS, CDR2 YYEKEE (reference sequence). The CDR3 covers 13 residues. V was shortened by 4 bases and J by 1 base, with 8 bases between the two germline ends. The CDR3 DNA is TGTGCCAGCAGCGTACAGCCGAACACTGAAGCTTTCTTT. As protein: CASSVQPNTEAFF.

In this sample, this clonotype turned up many times. The rearrangement joins TRBV7-2 to TRBJ2-1, with D perhaps matching TRBD2 (6 bases). V lost 0 bases and J 5 bases, leaving 11 bases between the germline ends. The germline V gene encodes CDR1 SGHTA and CDR2 FQGNSA. This CDR3 spans 15 amino acids. In DNA form, the CDR3 reads TGTGCCAGCAGCTTAGCTAGCGGTCGGGACAATGAGCAGTTCTTC. Translating it yields CASSLASGRDNEQFF.

This clonotype has only a few counts. V is TRBV20-1 and J is TRBJ2-1; 9 bases align to TRBD2. Germline loops: CDR1 DFQATT, CDR2 SNEGSKA (reference sequence). CDR3 size: 17 residues. The J segment lost 8 bases and the V segment lost 2 bases, leaving 16 bases of the junction unmatched. The CDR3 is CSARRLAAGLDSYEQFF. The CDR3 nucleotides read TGCAGTGCTAGAAGACTAGCGGCGGGGTTGGATTCTTATGAGCAGTTCTTC.

The genes are TRBV14 and TRBJ2-1; weak D call: TRBD2 (6 bases). Germline values: CDR1 SGHDN, CDR2 FVKESK. V was shortened by 1 base and J by 0 bases, with 13 bases between the two germline ends. The CDR3 spans 17 residues. In DNA, the CDR3 is TGTGCCAGCAGCCAAGTTCAAATCGGGAGCTCCTACAATGAGCAGTTCTTC. It translates to CASSQVQIGSSYNEQFF.

This clonotype was seen repeatedly, ten times or more. The rearrangement joins TRBV4-3 to TRBJ1-4; 8 bases are a match to TRBD1. Germline lookup yields CDR1 LGHNA and CDR2 YSLEER. With 5 bases clipped from V and 7 bases from J, the junction kept 6 bases outside the gene matches. The CDR3 contains 14 residues. CDR3 sequence: CASSSRGRGEKLFF. DNA of the CDR3: TGCGCCAGCAGCTCCAGGGGGCGCGGTGAAAAACTGTTTTTT.

The V call is TRBV6-5, the J call TRBJ1-5; the D gene is possibly TRBD1 (5 bases). The CDR3 has 17 amino acids. CDR1 is MNHEY, CDR2 SVGAGI, per germline. Deletions cut 2 bases from V and 5 bases from J, with 19 bases between. CDR3 protein: CASSYGLPGPEDQPQHF. The CDR3 coding sequence is TGTGCCAGCAGTTACGGACTCCCGGGGCCGGAAGATCAGCCCCAGCATTTT.